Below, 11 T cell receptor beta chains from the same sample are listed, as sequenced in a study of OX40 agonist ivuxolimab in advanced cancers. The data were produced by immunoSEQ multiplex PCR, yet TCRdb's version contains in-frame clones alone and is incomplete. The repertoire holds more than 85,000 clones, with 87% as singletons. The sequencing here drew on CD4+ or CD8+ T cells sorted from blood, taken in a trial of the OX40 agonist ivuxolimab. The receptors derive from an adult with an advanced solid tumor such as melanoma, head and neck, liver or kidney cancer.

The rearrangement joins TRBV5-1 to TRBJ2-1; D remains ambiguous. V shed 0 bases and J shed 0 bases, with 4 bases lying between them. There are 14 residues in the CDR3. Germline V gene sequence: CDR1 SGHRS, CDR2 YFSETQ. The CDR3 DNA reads TGCGCCAGCAGCTTGGGGGGCTCCTACAATGAGCAGTTCTTC. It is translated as CASSLGGSYNEQFF.

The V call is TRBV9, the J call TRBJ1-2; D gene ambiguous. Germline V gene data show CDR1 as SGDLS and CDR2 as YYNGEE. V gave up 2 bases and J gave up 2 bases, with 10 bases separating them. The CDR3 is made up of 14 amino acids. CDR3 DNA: TGTGCCAGCAGCGTTCAAGGGCAGAACTATGGCTACACCTTC. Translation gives CASSVQGQNYGYTF. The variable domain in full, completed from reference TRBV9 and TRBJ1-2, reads DSGVTQTPKHLITATGQRVTLRCSPRSGDLSVYWYQQSLDQGLQFLIQYYNGEERAKGNILERFSAQQFPDLHSELNLSSLELGDSALYFCASSVQGQNYGYTFGSGTRLTVV.

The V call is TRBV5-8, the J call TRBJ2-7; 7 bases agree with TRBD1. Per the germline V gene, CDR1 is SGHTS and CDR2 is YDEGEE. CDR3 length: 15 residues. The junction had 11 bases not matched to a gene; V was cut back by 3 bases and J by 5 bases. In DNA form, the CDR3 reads TGTGCCAGCAGCTCGGGACAGCTTAGGACCGACGAGCAGTACTTC. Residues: CASSSGQLRTDEQYF.

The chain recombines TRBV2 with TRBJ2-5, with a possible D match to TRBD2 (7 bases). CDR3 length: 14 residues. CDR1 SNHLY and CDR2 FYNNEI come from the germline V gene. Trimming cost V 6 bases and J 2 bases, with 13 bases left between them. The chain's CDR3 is CASRDEGGQETQYF. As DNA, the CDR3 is TGTGCCAGCAGGGACGAGGGGGGGCAAGAGACCCAGTACTTC.

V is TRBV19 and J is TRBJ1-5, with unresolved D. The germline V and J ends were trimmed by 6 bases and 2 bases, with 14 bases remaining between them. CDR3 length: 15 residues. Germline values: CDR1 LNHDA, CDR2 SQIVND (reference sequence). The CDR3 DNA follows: TGTGCCAGTAGACCGAACCCGCAAGGCAATCAGCCCCAGCATTTT. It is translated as CASRPNPQGNQPQHF.

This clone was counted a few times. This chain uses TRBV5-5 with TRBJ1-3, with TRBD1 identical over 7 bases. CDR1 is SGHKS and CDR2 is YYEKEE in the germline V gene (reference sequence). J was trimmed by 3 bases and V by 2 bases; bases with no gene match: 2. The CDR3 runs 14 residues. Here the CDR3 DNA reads TGTGCCAGCAGCTTCGACAGGGTTGGAAACACCATATATTTT. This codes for CASSFDRVGNTIYF.

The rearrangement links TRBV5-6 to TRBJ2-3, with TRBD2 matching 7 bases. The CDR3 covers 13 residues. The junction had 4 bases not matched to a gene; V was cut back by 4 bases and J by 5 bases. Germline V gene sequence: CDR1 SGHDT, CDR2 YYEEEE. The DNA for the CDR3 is TGTGCCAGCAGCCCGGCGGGAGTAGATACGCAGTATTTT. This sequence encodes CASSPAGVDTQYF.

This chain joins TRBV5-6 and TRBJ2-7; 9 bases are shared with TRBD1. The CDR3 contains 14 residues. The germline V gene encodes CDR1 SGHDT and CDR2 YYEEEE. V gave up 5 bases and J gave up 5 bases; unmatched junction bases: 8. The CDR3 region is CASSRRDRAHEQYF. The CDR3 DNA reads TGTGCCAGCAGTCGCCGGGACAGGGCCCACGAGCAGTACTTC.

The CDR3 nucleotides read TGTGCCAGCAGGGGGTACAATGAGCAGTTCTTC. Its translation is CASRGYNEQFF. The J gene is TRBJ2-1, the V gene TRBV27; D call uncertain. V shed 6 bases and J shed 4 bases, with 4 bases lying between them. This CDR3 comprises 11 residues. CDR1 is MNHEY and CDR2 is SMNVEV in the germline V gene (reference sequence).

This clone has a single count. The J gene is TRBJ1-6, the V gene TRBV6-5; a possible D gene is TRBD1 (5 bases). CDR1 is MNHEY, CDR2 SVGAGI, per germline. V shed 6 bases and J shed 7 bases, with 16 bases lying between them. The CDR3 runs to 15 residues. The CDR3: CASSLPLGLNSPLHF. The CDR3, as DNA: TGTGCCAGCAGCCTACCTTTGGGGCTAAATTCACCCCTCCACTTT.

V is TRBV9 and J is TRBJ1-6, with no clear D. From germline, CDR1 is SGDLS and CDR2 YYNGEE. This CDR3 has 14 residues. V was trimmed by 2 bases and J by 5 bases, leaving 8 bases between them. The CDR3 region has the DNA TGTGCCAGCAGCGTGCGGGGTAATAATTCACCCCTCCACTTT. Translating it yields CASSVRGNNSPLHF.